Here is one T cell receptor beta chain with its context. The V gene lost 4 bases and the J gene lost 4 bases, with 20 bases spanning the gap. The CDR3 has 17 residues. Germline values: CDR1 SGHRS, CDR2 YFSETQ. Primed by a sample-barcoded 5' primer and a J-beta primer mix, a second PCR proceeded for roughly 7 to 12 cycles. TCRdb processed the 5' RACE reads anew with MiXCR; each CDR3 protein has one entry. The table has about 1.4 million distinct CDR3 sequences, almost 60% seen once. The data originate from a study of blood T cells in healthy people across ages. This sequence was found in a man between 18 and 35 years old in good health. The source material was blood. This chain joins TRBV5-1 and TRBJ1-4; D not certain. CDR3 bases: TGCGCCAGCAGCGCCGACTACCGGGAGGAGATTAATGAAAAACTGTTTTTT. Amino acid sequence: CASSADYREEINEKLFF.